The sequence of this TCR beta chain was determined in a study of blood T cell repertoires in COVID-19. Study as a whole: Sites across the United States, Italy and Spain contributed samples from acute and convalescent COVID-19. From T cells, B-cell-depleted T cells, or PBMCs came the material, which was cDNA or gDNA.

Original processing notes: Quantification of nucleated cells was approximated via reference gene primer amplification. Measured with immunoSEQ multiplex PCR; TCRdb has only the in-frame clones, and not every one. V, J and clone size derive from that table, while D and trimming were established from the DNA sequence. Here the sample spans about 110,000 clones, 70% to 90% being singletons. The germline CDR1 and CDR2 sequences are SGHAT and FQNNGV. V was clipped by 1 base and J by 0 bases, with 6 bases between them. This CDR3 spans 15 amino acids. The chain employs TRBV11-2 and TRBJ1-4, with D hard to call. The TCR was taken from a man between 40 and 49 years old with acute or convalescent COVID-19. The sample comprised peripheral blood. Here the CDR3 DNA reads TGTGCCAGCAGCTTAGCGGTTGCAACTAATGAAAAACTGTTTTTT. As protein: CASSLAVATNEKLFF. The full variable domain, rest sourced from reference TRBV11-2 and TRBJ1-4, is EAGVAQSPRYKIIEKRQSVAFWCNPISGHATLYWYQQILGQGPKLLIQFQNNGVVDDSQLPKDRFSAERLKGVDSTLKIQPAKLEDSAVYLCASSLAVATNEKLFFGSGTQLSVL.